The 22 T cell receptor beta chains below come from one sample, sequenced in a study of memory CD4+ T cells and cytomegalovirus serostatus. The sort gate was single viable CD3+CD4+CD8-CD45RO+ cells for memory CD4+ T cells. Libraries were prepared by immunoSEQ multiplex PCR; TCRdb keeps only in-frame clonotypes and omits some of them. The data hold about 40,000 clones, with 78% observed a single time. Input material: memory CD4+ T cells from blood. These receptors all stem from an adult in good health and CMV-seronegative.

The chain couples TRBV5-1 to TRBJ2-7, with D perhaps TRBD2 (6 bases). CDR3 size: 12 residues. With 2 bases removed from V and 7 bases from J, the gap between germline ends came to 10 bases. Germline assignment: CDR1 SGHRS and CDR2 YFSETQ. Here the CDR3 reads CASSFSREEQYF. In DNA, the CDR3 is TGCGCCAGCAGCTTTTCCCGGGAGGAGCAGTACTTC. Complete variable domain (other parts from reference TRBV5-1 and TRBJ2-7): KAGVTQTPRYLIKTRGQQVTLSCSPISGHRSVSWYQQTPGQGLQFLFEYFSETQRNKGNFPGRFSGRQFSNSRSEMNVSTLELGDSALYLCASSFSREEQYFGPGTRLTVT.

This clone was found a few times. The V call is TRBV11-2, the J call TRBJ1-3, with TRBD1 as a possible D gene (6 bases). The germline CDR1 and CDR2 sequences are SGHAT and FQNNGV. V was shortened by 5 bases and J by 3 bases, with 20 bases between the two germline ends. This CDR3 has 17 residues. The DNA for the CDR3 is TGTGCCAGCAGCCAATCCTCGACAGGTTTAAGTGGAAACACCATATATTTT. Amino acids: CASSQSSTGLSGNTIYF.

A few counts support this clone. The CDR3 DNA follows: TGTGCCAGCAGCCAACTCCAAAAAGCTTTCTTT. This gives the protein CASSQLQKAFF. V and J are TRBV4-2 and TRBJ1-1; D unclear. V lost 2 bases, J lost 9 bases, and 7 bases lay in between. CDR1 is LGHNA, CDR2 YNFKEQ, per germline. The length of the CDR3 is 11 residues.

This chain connects TRBV5-6 to TRBJ1-6; TRBD1 agrees at 8 bases. Trimming removed 3 bases from V and 7 bases from J; junction bases left unmatched: 9. CDR1 is SGHDT, CDR2 YYEEEE, per germline. CDR3 length equals 16 residues. This CDR3 is CASSSRGQGANSPLHF. For the CDR3, the DNA is TGTGCCAGCAGCTCGAGGGGGCAGGGGGCGAATTCACCCCTCCACTTT.

This chain connects TRBV2 to TRBJ2-7; D may be TRBD1 (5 bases). Germline loops: CDR1 SNHLY, CDR2 FYNNEI. Trimming took off 6 bases at V and 1 base at J, with 10 bases between the two ends. The CDR3 is made up of 13 amino acids. CDR3 coding DNA: TGTGCCAGCAGACCCCAGGGTTCCTACGAGCAGTACTTC. Translation: CASRPQGSYEQYF.

The chain combines TRBV19 with TRBJ1-2; D is unclear. The CDR3 sequence is 15 residues long. Trimming shortened V by 4 bases and J by 0 bases, and 12 bases separated the two germline ends. Germline V lookup: CDR1 LNHDA, CDR2 SQIVND (reference sequence). The CDR3: CASSSMRRANYGYTF. For the CDR3, the DNA is TGTGCCAGTAGTAGTATGCGGAGAGCTAACTATGGCTACACCTTC.

This chain connects TRBV5-6 to TRBJ2-3; 8 bases map to TRBD2. The CDR3 sequence is 15 residues long. V shed 4 bases, J shed 2 bases, and the junction held 6 bases outside the gene matches. Germline loops: CDR1 SGHDT, CDR2 YYEEEE. DNA for the CDR3: TGTGCCAGCAGCCCGCGGGGGGCCTCCACAGATACGCAGTATTTT. This translates into CASSPRGASTDTQYF. Based on the CDR3 plus reference TRBV5-6 and TRBJ2-3, the full variable domain is DAGVTQSPTHLIKTRGQQVTLRCSPKSGHDTVSWYQQALGQGPQFIFQYYEEEERQRGNFPDRFSGHQFPNYSSELNVNALLLGDSALYLCASSPRGASTDTQYFGPGTRLTVL.

The chain joins TRBV19 to TRBJ2-7, with D possibly TRBD2 on 5 matching bases. Germline CDR1 and CDR2: LNHDA and SQIVND (reference sequence). The CDR3 has 13 amino acids. V was cut by 9 bases and J by 3 bases, with 15 bases left in between. CDR3 DNA sequence: TGTGCCAGGGGGAAGCGGACGATCTACGAGCAGTACTTC. Its protein is CARGKRTIYEQYF.

The chain carries TRBV25-1 and TRBJ1-1; no clear D. This CDR3 comprises 15 residues. V shed 0 bases and J shed 4 bases, with 12 bases lying between them. Germline lookup yields CDR1 MGHDK and CDR2 SYGVNS. The CDR3 DNA follows: TGTGCCAGCAGTGAATATACCCCCGACATCACTGAAGCTTTCTTT. It encodes CASSEYTPDITEAFF.

The gene calls are TRBV28 and TRBJ1-2; D might be TRBD1 (6 bases). Trimming stripped 7 bases from V and 10 bases from J, with 16 bases between. From germline, CDR1 is MDHEN and CDR2 SYDVKM. The CDR3 length is 12 residues. CDR3 region: CASISGGSDYTF. The CDR3 DNA sequence: TGTGCCAGCATATCGGGGGGCTCTGACTACACCTTC.

V usage is TRBV19 and J usage is TRBJ1-6; D is undetermined. Germline V lookup: CDR1 LNHDA, CDR2 SQIVND (reference sequence). V shed 7 bases and J shed 7 bases, with 11 bases lying between them. The CDR3 runs to 13 residues. CDR3 sequence (DNA): TGTGCCAGTACGGGCAGTACCAATTCACCCCTCCACTTT. It codes for CASTGSTNSPLHF.

The rearrangement links TRBV29-1 to TRBJ2-3, with 10 positions matching TRBD1. The CDR3 is made up of 13 amino acids. V lost 4 bases and J lost 6; bases outside the gene matches: 4. From germline, CDR1 is SQVTM and CDR2 ANQGSEA. CDR3 coding DNA: TGCAGCGTTGGACAGGGGGCGCCGGATACGCAGTATTTT. Translating gives CSVGQGAPDTQYF.

This rearrangement joins TRBV6-5 to TRBJ1-1, with TRBD1 matching over 8 bases. V was pared by 6 bases and J by 4 bases, with 10 bases of the junction left unmatched. The CDR3 is 15 amino acids. From germline, CDR1 is MNHEY and CDR2 SVGAGI. CDR3 sequence: CASRVDRGEGTEAFF. As DNA, the CDR3 is TGTGCCAGCAGGGTCGACAGGGGCGAGGGCACTGAAGCTTTCTTT.

The genes are TRBV5-1 and TRBJ2-7; maybe TRBD2 (5 bases). Trimming removed 4 bases at V and 1 base at J, with 9 bases between. The CDR3 has 13 amino acids. The germline V gene has CDR1 SGHRS and CDR2 YFSETQ. The CDR3, as DNA: TGCGCCAGCAGCACGACGGGGTCCTACGAGCAGTACTTC. It yields the protein CASSTTGSYEQYF.

The chain combines TRBV12-5 with TRBJ1-2; D unresolved. V was trimmed by 5 bases and J by 4 bases, leaving 8 bases between them. Germline CDR1 and CDR2: LGHNT and FRNRAP. CDR3 length: 12 residues. DNA for the CDR3: TGTGCTAGTGGTCCCAGGATCTATGGCTACACCTTC. This gives the protein CASGPRIYGYTF.

V gene TRBV28 combines with J gene TRBJ2-3; 9 bases match TRBD2. V shed 7 bases and J 3 bases; nucleotides not matched to a gene: 5. The CDR3 is 14 amino acids. In germline, CDR1 is MDHEN, CDR2 SYDVKM. CDR3 in amino acids: CASNSGGRTDTQYF. CDR3 sequence (DNA): TGTGCCAGCAACAGCGGGGGGCGTACAGATACGCAGTATTTT.

The V and J genes are TRBV7-8 and TRBJ2-7, with D possibly being TRBD1 (6 bases). The CDR3 extends over 16 amino acids. Trimming removed 0 bases from V and 3 bases from J, with 15 bases in between. Germline lookup yields CDR1 SGHVS and CDR2 FQNEAQ. This CDR3 is CASSLAHSTDSYEQYF. The CDR3 nucleotides read TGTGCCAGCAGCTTAGCTCATTCAACGGACAGCTACGAGCAGTACTTC.

The table lists this clone with a count of one. The rearrangement uses TRBV27 and TRBJ2-1; no clear D. V was pared by 6 bases and J by 0 bases, with 9 bases between. CDR1 and CDR2 (germline): MNHEY, SMNVEV (reference sequence). This CDR3 is 14 amino acids long. The CDR3 region is CASRTISSYNEQFF. For the CDR3, the DNA is TGTGCCAGCAGAACAATAAGCTCCTACAATGAGCAGTTCTTC.

The rearrangement joins TRBV25-1 to TRBJ2-7; possible D gene TRBD2, 6 bases. The germline V gene encodes CDR1 MGHDK and CDR2 SYGVNS. V dropped 3 bases and J dropped 3 bases, with 18 bases sitting between them. The CDR3 consists of 16 residues. The CDR3 reads CASSDTASGLSYEQYF. CDR3 sequence (DNA): TGTGCCAGCAGTGACACGGCCTCGGGACTGAGCTACGAGCAGTACTTC.

The genes are TRBV6-1 and TRBJ1-5; D remains unclear. V was trimmed by 4 bases and J by 4 bases, leaving 14 bases between them. The CDR3 is 15 residues long. Germline values: CDR1 MNHNS, CDR2 SASEGT. The CDR3 reads CASSVSEGTNQPQHF. In DNA form, the CDR3 reads TGTGCCAGCAGTGTTTCGGAGGGAACTAATCAGCCCCAGCATTTT.

The chain couples TRBV28 to TRBJ2-2; D is unclear. Trimming left V 3 bases short and J 6 bases short, with 8 bases between. Germline V gene data show CDR1 as MDHEN and CDR2 as SYDVKM. The CDR3 is 13 residues long. The CDR3 coding sequence is TGTGCCAGCAGTTTGATTGTACCCGGGGAGCTGTTTTTT. Residues: CASSLIVPGELFF.

This clone has only a few counts. The V gene is TRBV4-1, the J gene TRBJ2-6; D remains ambiguous. Per the germline V gene, CDR1 is MGHRA and CDR2 is YSYEKL. The CDR3 length is 18 residues. Trimming took off 3 bases at V and 0 bases at J, with 15 bases between the two ends. The CDR3 loop reads CASSHSREASSGANVLTF. CDR3 nucleotide sequence: TGCGCCAGCAGCCACTCCCGAGAAGCCAGCTCTGGGGCCAACGTCCTGACTTTC.